Sequencing of this T cell receptor beta chain was carried out in a study of blood T cell repertoires in COVID-19 (dated by TCRdb to 2018 to 2020). About the full investigation: The collaborator samples originated in the United States, Italy and Spain and spanned the acute and convalescent phases of COVID-19. A de-identified subject ID, COVID-19 status, age in years and sex were almost always included in the sample metadata. The repertoires were released in a freely available public database intended as a resource for research on the immune response to SARS-CoV-2. The material from the prospective study consisted of cDNA or gDNA derived from T cells, B-cell-depleted T cells, or PBMCs. Subjects who had been exposed to COVID-19, were actively infected with it, or had recovered from it provided the deeply sampled blood TCRbeta repertoires that made up the dataset. The samples were drawn from two sources: the first 160 participants of the ongoing ImmuneRACE study, and 950 to 1,500 subjects contributed by 6 global collaborators. Where HLA class I and class II types were available, the types were taken from metadata supplied by the sample provider, not from assay-based typing.

This clone was detected only a few times. No antigen is known for it. The sample holds no much larger clone one base away, and base qualities are not on file. The immunoSEQ Assay, a bias-controlled multiplex PCR, was used to amplify TCRbeta CDR3 regions from genomic DNA. The original methods were these. The number of nucleated cells in each sample was estimated from the amplification of reference gene primers within the assay. Sequence reads were collapsed and filtered to measure the absolute abundance of every unique TCRbeta CDR3 rearrangement. For each sample, productive Simpson clonality was calculated as the square root of Simpson's diversity index across productive rearrangements. Held by TCRdb, this immuneACCESS table contains in-frame sequences only and omits some clones. Under half of the omission traces to an unresolved V gene where checked; the cause of the rest is unknown. V, J and clone size reflect that table, while D and trimming were determined from the DNA. This sample is represented by a few hundred thousand clones; around nine tenths of them were singletons. The ten top clones hold 1% of the sample.

Broad study findings and their caveats: How much clinical and demographic metadata was included differed by source and by participant, and the metadata was provided uncurated.

Whole blood was collected in K2EDTA tubes by collaborating institutions according to the institutions' own protocols. For TCRbeta analysis, collaborator samples were shipped as frozen whole blood, as isolated PBMCs, or as DNA extracted from either sample type. From the cysteine up to the phenylalanine, the CDR3 has a length of 16 residues. Only the CDR3 region is kept as DNA, spanning 48 bases read in frame from base 1. Trimming takes 3 bases off V and 15 bases off J; junction bases not matched to a gene: 18. CDR1 and CDR2 (MNHNS, SASEGT) derive from the germline V gene. Recombination joined TRBV6-1 with TRBJ2-1; TRBD1 matches 9 bases in the middle. The receptor comes from a man in his fifties with active or convalescent COVID-19. Sequencing was performed on peripheral blood. The CDR3 protein sequence reads: CASSDIQGASNRERFF. The DNA reads as follows: TGTGCCAGCAGTGATATACAGGGGGCTTCGAATAGGGAACGGTTCTTC.